One sample yielded the 18 T cell receptor beta chains listed below, sequenced in a study of identifying expanded T cells in peripheral blood (dated by TCRdb to about 2019). Libraries were prepared through the immunoSEQ multiplex PCR assay. The table was pulled from immuneACCESS by TCRdb, which kept in-frame rearrangements only. Such tables lose some clones; where checked, under half of the loss comes from unresolved V genes, and the rest has no known cause. A total of approximately 130,000 clones appear in this sample, approximately 88% of them only once. Roughly 3.3% of the sample is taken by the ten largest. Sequenced: blood. The receptors originated from a person aged 18 to 75 in good health.

The chain couples TRBV4-3 to TRBJ1-4, with D hard to call. CDR1 and CDR2 from the germline V gene are LGHNA and YSLEER. The CDR3 covers 16 residues. V lost 1 base to trimming and J lost 5 bases, with 14 bases between them. DNA of the CDR3: TGCGCCAGCAGCCAAGGATTCGGAAGCACAAATGAAAAACTGTTTTTT. It encodes CASSQGFGSTNEKLFF.

The V gene is TRBV30, the J gene TRBJ2-1; no clear D gene. Looked up from germline, CDR1 is GTSNPN and CDR2 is SVGIG (reference sequence). CDR3 length equals 16 residues. The V gene lost 0 bases and the J gene lost 6 bases, with 18 bases spanning the gap. CDR3 sequence: CAWSVTTDTSGNEQFF. The DNA for the CDR3 is TGTGCCTGGAGTGTAACGACCGATACCTCCGGCAATGAGCAGTTCTTC.

The chain employs TRBV13 and TRBJ2-6, with D hard to call. CDR1 and CDR2 from the germline V gene are PRHDT and FYEKMQ (reference sequence). Trimming removed 3 bases from V and 0 bases from J, with 6 bases in between. This CDR3 is built from 15 residues. CDR3 loop: CASSLGGSGANVLTF. The CDR3 DNA sequence: TGTGCCAGCAGCTTGGGTGGCTCTGGGGCCAACGTCCTGACTTTC.

The chain employs TRBV9 and TRBJ1-1; D might be TRBD1 (5 bases). Between the trimmed V and J ends, which lost 4 bases and 3 bases, there was a span of 19 bases. This CDR3 has 16 amino acids. CDR1 is SGDLS, CDR2 YYNGEE, per germline. The CDR3 here is CASSPRDWLFDTEAFF. In DNA form, the CDR3 reads TGTGCCAGCAGCCCGCGGGACTGGCTTTTCGACACTGAAGCTTTCTTT.

The V gene is TRBV7-8, the J gene TRBJ1-2, with unresolved D. The CDR3 is 13 amino acids. Germline loops: CDR1 SGHVS, CDR2 FQNEAQ. Trimming shortened V by 5 bases and J by 7 bases, and 14 bases separated the two germline ends. CDR3 sequence reads: CASSRVEVGGYTF. The CDR3 nucleotides are TGTGCCAGCAGCCGAGTGGAGGTCGGTGGCTACACCTTC.

V usage is TRBV4-1 and J usage is TRBJ1-2; 8 positions match TRBD1. Germline V CDR1 and CDR2: MGHRA, YSYEKL. This CDR3 has 16 residues. V was pared by 2 bases and J by 2 bases, with 7 bases of the junction left unmatched. The CDR3 here is CASSQILTGANYGYTF. CDR3 in DNA: TGCGCCAGCAGCCAAATATTGACAGGGGCGAACTATGGCTACACCTTC.

V gene TRBV10-3 combines with J gene TRBJ2-3; 9 bases are shared with TRBD1. J lost 3 bases, V lost 10 bases, and 5 bases had no gene match. Germline CDR1 is ENHRY and CDR2 is SYGVKD. This CDR3 region has 13 residues. CDR3 sequence reads: CANAGTGTDTQYF. CDR3 bases: TGTGCCAACGCTGGGACAGGGACAGATACGCAGTATTTT.

The chain combines TRBV4-2 with TRBJ2-7; D not resolved. The CDR3 is 15 residues long. CDR1 is LGHNA and CDR2 is YNFKEQ in the germline V gene. Trimming shortened V by 0 bases and J by 1 base, and 10 bases separated the two germline ends. CDR3 region: CASSQEQRSSYEQYF. The CDR3 DNA reads as TGTGCCAGCAGCCAAGAACAGCGTAGTTCCTACGAGCAGTACTTC.

The rearrangement uses TRBV5-1 and TRBJ1-1; possible D gene TRBD1, 6 bases. CDR1 and CDR2 from the germline V gene are SGHRS and YFSETQ. V was shortened by 5 bases and J by 1 base, with 12 bases between the two germline ends. The length of the CDR3 is 14 residues. The CDR3, as DNA: TGCGCCAGCAGTAGGACAGAACAGAACACTGAAGCTTTCTTT. The encoded protein is CASSRTEQNTEAFF.

This clone appeared once. In DNA form, the CDR3 reads TGCAGCGTTGAAGATGCAGAGAACACTGAAGCTTTCTTT. This translates into CSVEDAENTEAFF. The chain uses TRBV29-1 and TRBJ1-1, with D uncertain. Germline CDR1 SQVTM, CDR2 ANQGSEA. Trimming took off 0 bases at V and 1 base at J, with 6 bases between the two ends. There are 13 residues in the CDR3. The full variable domain, with the rest looked up from reference TRBV29-1 and TRBJ1-1, is SAVISQKPSRDICQRGTSLTIQCQVDSQVTMMFWYRQQPGQSLTLIATANQGSEATYESGFVIDKFPISRPNLTFSTLTVSNMSPEDSSIYLCSVEDAENTEAFFGQGTRLTVV.

This clone was detected once. The junction differs from germline at one of its ends, possibly a read error. This sequence joins TRBV11-2 and TRBJ1-1, with D unclear. CDR1 SGHAT and CDR2 FQNNGV come from the germline V gene. The CDR3 has 13 amino acids. The CDR3 sequence is CASSSGSHTEAFF. CDR3 bases: TGTGCCAGCAGCTCCGGGAGTCACACCGAAGCTTTCTTT.

CDR3 nucleotide sequence: TGTGCCAGCAAAGTCCCGGGACAGAAGCTTGAAGCTTTCTTT. This codes for CASKVPGQKLEAFF. V and J are TRBV28 and TRBJ1-1; 7 nucleotides match TRBD1. In germline, CDR1 is MDHEN, CDR2 SYDVKM. There are 14 residues in the CDR3. V shed 7 bases and J 7 bases; nucleotides not matched to a gene: 12.

V is TRBV14 and J is TRBJ2-5; D is perhaps TRBD1 (6 bases). The CDR3 runs 16 residues. Germline CDR1 SGHDN, CDR2 FVKESK. Deletions cut 0 bases from V and 7 bases from J, with 18 bases between. The CDR3 sequence: CASSQDVGYRVGTQYF. CDR3 bases: TGTGCCAGCAGCCAAGATGTTGGGTACAGGGTAGGGACCCAGTACTTC.

This chain uses TRBV11-2 with TRBJ2-5; D remains ambiguous. The J call may be incorrect, as the DNA end agrees better with TRBJ2-7. This CDR3 has 14 residues. Germline lookup yields CDR1 SGHAT and CDR2 FQNNGV. CDR3 loop: CASSLVGNKYEQYF. Here the CDR3 DNA reads TGTGCCAGCAGCTTAGTAGGGAACAAGTACGAGCAGTACTTC.

This clone showed up just once. V usage is TRBV21-1 and J usage is TRBJ1-1. TRBV21-1 is deemed a pseudogene. The CDR3 is 20 residues long. DNA of the CDR3: TGTGCCAGCAGCAAACGCCTCGAATGCCGCTCCCGATGTATGAACACTGAAGCTTTCTTT. Encoded protein: CASSKRLECRSRCMNTEAFF.

The chain carries TRBV6-6 and TRBJ2-5, with D uncertain. The CDR3 totals 14 residues. Trimming pared 8 bases from V and 9 bases from J, leaving 22 bases between. The V gene's germline CDR1 is MNHNY and CDR2 SVGAGI (reference sequence). For the CDR3, the DNA is TGTGCCAGCGGGGATTTGTACGCGGCTGCGGCCCAGTACTTC. This codes for CASGDLYAAAAQYF.

The chain recombines TRBV2 with TRBJ2-3, with a weak D call TRBD2 (6 bases). The V end was cut by 3 bases, the J end by 7 bases, with 8 bases between. The CDR3 is 12 residues long. Per the germline V gene, CDR1 is SNHLY and CDR2 is FYNNEI. This CDR3 is CASSEGDYTQYF. CDR3 in DNA: TGTGCCAGCAGTGAGGGGGACTATACGCAGTATTTT. Supplemented by reference TRBV2 and TRBJ2-3, the full variable domain reads EPEVTQTPSHQVTQMGQEVILRCVPISNHLYFYWYRQILGQKVEFLVSFYNNEISEKSEIFDDQFSVERPDGSNFTLKIRSTKLEDSAMYFCASSEGDYTQYFGPGTRLTVL.

This clone came up a few times. The CDR3 nucleotides read TGTGCCACCGGAGAAATAGCCCTCAGCACAGATACGCAGTATTTT. Its protein product is CATGEIALSTDTQYF. The rearrangement uses TRBV27 and TRBJ2-3; no firm D call. V lost 10 bases and J lost 0, with 17 bases in between. CDR1 and CDR2 (germline): MNHEY, SMNVEV (reference sequence). This CDR3 spans 15 amino acids.